The table lists the clone carrying this TCR beta chain with a few counts. The CDR3 extends over 15 amino acids. Per the germline V gene, CDR1 is MDHEN and CDR2 is SYDVKM. The germline V and J ends were trimmed by 6 bases and 6 bases, with 20 bases remaining between them. This entry is derived from a study of shared clonotypes between healthy human individuals. This table comes from immunoSEQ multiplex PCR, and its TCRdb copy is limited to in-frame clones, with some not included. The data hold a few hundred thousand clones, with about 80% observed a single time. Material: PBMCs. This receptor was identified in a woman in her forties in good health. Some clones in this sample may be carry-over from other donors' samples. The chain combines TRBV28 with TRBJ1-1, with D uncertain. The CDR3 protein is CASSPTSEFGAEAFF. Here the CDR3 DNA reads TGTGCCAGCAGCCCAACGTCAGAATTCGGCGCTGAAGCTTTCTTT.